A single sample gave rise to the 18 T cell receptor beta chains below, sequenced in a study of metastatic and nonmetastatic thyroid tumors. MiXCR re-clonotyped the PCR reads for TCRdb. The sample shows some 30,000 clones, 33% of them seen only once. There were no patients who had received any treatment before thyroid surgery. The source material was tumor tissue. These TCRs come from a female donor with papillary thyroid cancer or a benign thyroid nodule (not recorded which). Some clones in this sample may be carry-over from other donors' samples.

The chain carries TRBV6-1 and TRBJ2-3, with D uncertain. CDR3 length: 12 residues. Per germline, CDR1 MNHNS and CDR2 SASEGT. With 6 bases removed from V and 7 bases from J, the gap between germline ends came to 11 bases. CDR3 DNA sequence: TGTGCCAGCAGCAGCCCCGGAAATACGCAGTATTTT. This translates into CASSSPGNTQYF.

The gene calls are TRBV5-1 and TRBJ2-1, with D possibly TRBD2 on 5 matching bases. The CDR3 covers 13 residues. Trimming pared 2 bases from V and 9 bases from J, leaving 12 bases between. In germline, CDR1 is SGHRS, CDR2 YFSETQ. The CDR3 reads CASSFEGLGEQFF. CDR3 coding DNA: TGCGCCAGCAGCTTCGAGGGCCTGGGTGAGCAGTTCTTC.

The V call is TRBV11-2, the J call TRBJ2-7; perhaps TRBD1 as D (5 bases). CDR3 size: 13 residues. The germline CDR1 and CDR2 sequences are SGHAT and FQNNGV. The V end lost 3 bases, the J end lost 4 bases, and 10 bases lay between the germline ends. In DNA, the CDR3 is TGTGCCAGCAGCTTGACAGAACCTTACGAGCAGTACTTC. Encoded protein: CASSLTEPYEQYF.

The chain employs TRBV11-2 and TRBJ1-3, with 7 bases identical to TRBD1. The CDR3 loop spans 15 amino acids. Per germline, CDR1 SGHAT and CDR2 FQNNGV. The junction had 4 bases not matched to a gene; V was cut back by 2 bases and J by 3 bases. The CDR3: CASSLLTGVGNTIYF. Here the CDR3 DNA reads TGTGCCAGCAGCTTACTCACAGGGGTTGGAAACACCATATATTTT.

This clone has more than one count but fewer than ten. The rearrangement links TRBV2 to TRBJ1-1; D might be TRBD1 (5 bases). Germline CDR1 SNHLY, CDR2 FYNNEI. The germline V and J ends were trimmed by 5 bases and 4 bases, with 17 bases remaining between them. The CDR3 has 15 residues. The CDR3 region is CASSPRKGAATEAFF. CDR3 nucleotides: TGTGCCAGCAGTCCCCGGAAAGGGGCGGCCACTGAAGCTTTCTTT.

The CDR3 reads CASSFLDGPEAFF. The CDR3 region has the DNA TGTGCCAGCAGCTTTTTAGACGGTCCTGAAGCTTTCTTT. The chain recombines TRBV11-2 with TRBJ1-1; D call uncertain. Germline lookup yields CDR1 SGHAT and CDR2 FQNNGV. The CDR3 loop spans 13 amino acids. Trimming shortened V by 3 bases and J by 6 bases, and 11 bases separated the two germline ends.

The chain carries TRBV5-1 and TRBJ1-5; D gene ambiguous. Germline V gives CDR1 SGHRS, CDR2 YFSETQ. The V end was cut by 0 bases, the J end by 2 bases, with 9 bases between. CDR3 size: 15 residues. The CDR3 region has the DNA TGCGCCAGCAGCTTGGAGGACGGACGCAATCAGCCCCAGCATTTT. It translates to CASSLEDGRNQPQHF. The full variable domain, its missing parts supplied by reference TRBV5-1 and TRBJ1-5, is KAGVTQTPRYLIKTRGQQVTLSCSPISGHRSVSWYQQTPGQGLQFLFEYFSETQRNKGNFPGRFSGRQFSNSRSEMNVSTLELGDSALYLCASSLEDGRNQPQHFGDGTRLSIL.

There are a few counts of this clone. V usage is TRBV19 and J usage is TRBJ2-6; D unresolved. The CDR3 spans 13 residues. The V and J ends lost 5 bases and 4 bases respectively, with 6 bases between them. Germline V gene sequence: CDR1 LNHDA, CDR2 SQIVND (reference sequence). Here the CDR3 DNA reads TGTGCCAGTAGTGCAGTCGGGGCCAACGTCCTGACTTTC. As protein: CASSAVGANVLTF.

This clone was picked up a small number of times. V is TRBV19 and J is TRBJ1-5; 7 nucleotides match TRBD1. This CDR3 spans 15 amino acids. Germline CDR1 LNHDA, CDR2 SQIVND (reference sequence). J lost 4 bases, V lost 4 bases, and 7 bases had no gene match. The CDR3 loop is CASSKLGGQNQPQHF. The CDR3 DNA is TGTGCCAGTAGTAAACTTGGGGGACAGAATCAGCCCCAGCATTTT.

This clone appeared a few times. Germline and junction disagree at one end, which may indicate a read error. This chain joins TRBV7-7 and TRBJ2-7, with TRBD2 identical over 7 bases. CDR3 length: 13 amino acids. Germline V gene sequence: CDR1 SSHAT, CDR2 FNYEAQ (reference sequence). The CDR3 coding sequence is TGTGCTAGCAGCCCGGGCGGGGGTTACGAGCAGTACTTC. It codes for CASSPGGGYEQYF. The full variable domain, its missing parts supplied by reference TRBV7-7 and TRBJ2-7, is GAGVSQSPRYKVTKRGQDVTLRCDPISSHATLYWYQQALGQGPEFLTYFNYEAQPDKSGLPSDRFSAERPEGSISTLTIQRTEQRDSAMYRCASSPGGGYEQYFGPGTRLTVT.

This sequence joins TRBV19 and TRBJ2-7; 8 nucleotides line up with TRBD1. Germline lookup yields CDR1 LNHDA and CDR2 SQIVND (reference sequence). Trimming removed 6 bases from V and 3 bases from J; junction bases left unmatched: 7. The CDR3 is 14 amino acids. The CDR3 DNA reads as TGTGCCAGTAGGGCCGCGGGACAGGTCTACGAGCAGTACTTC. This gives the protein CASRAAGQVYEQYF.

V usage is TRBV27 and J usage is TRBJ1-5; D is uncertain. Germline V gene data show CDR1 as MNHEY and CDR2 as SMNVEV (reference sequence). The ends were cut back, 2 bases at V and 3 bases at J, with 8 bases in the middle. This CDR3 has 14 residues. The CDR3 sequence: CASSLRQINQPQHF. The DNA of the CDR3 is TGTGCCAGCAGTTTACGGCAGATCAATCAGCCCCAGCATTTT.

Only a few counts were recorded for this clone. The junction departs from germline at one end; a sequencing error may be responsible. This rearrangement joins TRBV28 to TRBJ1-1, with D possibly TRBD1 on 5 matching bases. The CDR3 runs 13 residues. CDR1 is MDHEN and CDR2 is SYDVKM in the germline V gene. The DNA for the CDR3 is TGTGCCAGCAGCGATTCGGGGCCCCGTTTGATCCATTTT. It specifies CASSDSGPRLIHF. The whole variable domain, remainder taken from reference TRBV28 and TRBJ1-1, is DVKVTQSSRYLVKRTGEKVFLECVQDMDHENMFWYRQDPGLGLRLIYFSYDVKMKEKGDIPEGYSVSREKKERFSLILESASTNQTSMYLCASSDSGPRLIHFGQGTRLTVV.

The rearrangement uses TRBV11-2 and TRBJ1-6; tentative D call: TRBD1 (6 bases). The germline V gene has CDR1 SGHAT and CDR2 FQNNGV. The CDR3 is 18 amino acids. The germline V and J ends were trimmed by 5 bases and 6 bases, with 23 bases remaining between them. CDR3 nucleotides: TGTGCCAGCAGCCCACTACTGGGGGGCCGGGGGTTTAATTCACCCCTCCACTTT. This translates into CASSPLLGGRGFNSPLHF.

The V and J genes are TRBV11-3 and TRBJ2-7, with 8 bases that match TRBD1. Germline CDR1 reads SGHNT; CDR2 reads YENEEA. Trimming at V came to 1 base and at J to 3 bases, leaving 8 bases not matched to a gene. This CDR3 is built from 16 residues. The CDR3: CASSLGQGATIYEQYF. CDR3 DNA: TGTGCCAGCAGCTTAGGGCAGGGGGCTACCATCTACGAGCAGTACTTC. Variable domain in full (rest from reference TRBV11-3 and TRBJ2-7): EAGVVQSPRYKIIEKKQPVAFWCNPISGHNTLYWYLQNLGQGPELLIRYENEEAVDDSQLPKDRFSAERLKGVDSTLKIQPAELGDSAVYLCASSLGQGATIYEQYFGPGTRLTVT.

This clone was seen more than once but under ten times. The J gene is TRBJ2-5, the V gene TRBV12-5, with D perhaps TRBD2 (5 bases). This CDR3 region has 14 residues. Germline V gene data show CDR1 as LGHNT and CDR2 as FRNRAP. The V and J ends lost 6 bases and 2 bases respectively, with 13 bases between them. CDR3 nucleotide sequence: TGTGCTAGTGGGGGTAGATCGGGGCAAGAGACCCAGTACTTC. Translated, it gives CASGGRSGQETQYF.

The chain links TRBV11-2 to TRBJ1-4; 7 nucleotides match TRBD1. Looked up from germline, CDR1 is SGHAT and CDR2 is FQNNGV. V gave up 0 bases and J gave up 8 bases; unmatched junction bases: 6. The CDR3 runs to 15 residues. CDR3 region: CASSLEGGAGEKLFF. The CDR3 DNA reads as TGTGCCAGCAGCTTAGAAGGGGGCGCGGGAGAAAAACTGTTTTTT.

The chain carries TRBV28 and TRBJ2-1, with 10 bases aligning to TRBD1. V lost 6 bases to trimming and J lost 8 bases; unmatched junction nucleotides: 10. Germline-derived CDR1 and CDR2 are MDHEN and SYDVKM. The CDR3 consists of 15 residues. DNA for the CDR3: TGTGCCAGCAGCTTCCGGGACAGGGGACTACATGAGCAGTTCTTC. This gives the protein CASSFRDRGLHEQFF.